Below are 31 T cell receptor beta chains sequenced from a single sample in a study of Ad26.COV2.S vaccination and SARS-CoV-2 variants. Treatment indicated: about 20 received Ad26.COV2.S at low or high dose, single or two shots; a few received placebo; per-sample allocation not given. Samples analyzed were those drawn on day 63 after the first vaccine or placebo injection. Generated by immunoSEQ multiplex PCR, the TCRdb table keeps only in-frame clones and is missing some. This table has around 320,000 clones, around 87% appearing once. This specimen consisted of peripheral blood, obtained in a trial of Ad26.COV2.S vaccine versus placebo. The source of these receptors is a person aged 18-65 years who received the Ad26.COV2.S COVID-19 vaccine or a placebo.

The chain employs TRBV5-6 and TRBJ1-1; a weak D match, TRBD1 (6 bases). In germline, CDR1 is SGHDT, CDR2 YYEEEE. The CDR3 is made up of 12 amino acids. Deletions cut 1 base from V and 5 bases from J, with 6 bases between. CDR3 amino acids: CASSLQGTEAFF. The CDR3 region has the DNA TGTGCCAGCAGCTTGCAGGGGACTGAAGCTTTCTTT.

The genes are TRBV7-3 and TRBJ2-2, with a possible D match to TRBD1 (6 bases). The CDR3 is made up of 12 amino acids. Germline V lookup: CDR1 SGHTA, CDR2 FQGTGA. Trimming removed 5 bases at V and 6 bases at J, with 7 bases between. The chain's CDR3 is CASSRTAGELFF. The DNA for the CDR3 is TGTGCCAGCAGCCGGACAGCCGGGGAGCTGTTTTTT.

The chain uses TRBV7-2 and TRBJ1-1; D is perhaps TRBD1 (6 bases). Deletions cut 1 base from V and 4 bases from J, with 10 bases between. The CDR3 is 14 amino acids. From germline, CDR1 is SGHTA and CDR2 FQGNSA. This chain's CDR3 is CASSLVGGATEAFF. The CDR3 DNA reads TGTGCCAGCAGCTTAGTTGGGGGGGCCACTGAAGCTTTCTTT.

This chain uses TRBV11-2 with TRBJ1-2, with 8 positions matching TRBD1. The CDR3 totals 19 residues. The ends lost 0 bases at V and 4 bases at J; junction bases unmatched: 16. Germline CDR1 reads SGHAT; CDR2 reads FQNNGV. CDR3 loop: CASSLESRAGRGPSYGYTF. The CDR3 DNA follows: TGTGCCAGCAGCTTAGAAAGCCGTGCGGGCAGGGGGCCCAGCTATGGCTACACCTTC.

This clone occurred once. This rearrangement joins TRBV7-9 to TRBJ2-2; the match to TRBD1 covers 9 bases. In germline, CDR1 is SEHNR, CDR2 FQNEAQ (reference sequence). V trimming: 4 bases; J trimming: 6 bases; junction bases outside the gene matches: 6. The CDR3 contains 15 residues. CDR3 residues: CASSSYRGRPGELFF. CDR3 nucleotide sequence: TGTGCCAGCAGCTCCTACAGGGGGCGCCCCGGGGAGCTGTTTTTT.

This chain connects TRBV19 to TRBJ2-5; 8 nucleotides agree with TRBD1. Germline CDR1 reads LNHDA; CDR2 reads SQIVND (reference sequence). The CDR3 consists of 17 residues. V was clipped by 5 bases and J by 3 bases; unmatched bases: 14. Written as DNA, the CDR3 is TGTGCCAGTAGTCCCTTACCGACCGGGACAGGAAAAGAGACCCAGTACTTC. It specifies CASSPLPTGTGKETQYF.

As to this clone: At one end the junction does not follow the germline gene, possibly because of a read error. The gene calls are TRBV7-9 and TRBJ1-1, with a tentative D call TRBD1 (5 bases). Germline CDR1 SEHNR, CDR2 FQNEAQ (reference sequence). This CDR3 region has 16 residues. CDR3 amino acids: CASSSPSVGVETGAFF. CDR3 nucleotide sequence: TGTGCCAGCAGCTCCCCGAGTGTAGGGGTCGAGACTGGAGCTTTCTTT. Full variable domain (missing parts from reference TRBV7-9 and TRBJ1-1): DTGVSQNPRHKITKRGQNVTFRCDPISEHNRLYWYRQTLGQGPEFLTYFQNEAQLEKSRLLSDRFSAERPKGSFSTLEIQRTEQGDSAMYLCASSSPSVGVETGAFFGQGTRLTVV.

The V gene is TRBV6-5, the J gene TRBJ1-3; D is unresolved. The CDR3 runs to 15 residues. Germline CDR1 MNHEY, CDR2 SVGAGI. V lost 4 bases and J lost 2, with 12 bases in between. The chain's CDR3 is CASSWKTSPGNTIYF. The CDR3 bases are TGTGCCAGCAGTTGGAAGACCTCTCCTGGAAACACCATATATTTT.

The chain recombines TRBV7-2 with TRBJ2-7, with 8 nucleotides matching TRBD2. This CDR3 has 15 amino acids. V trimming: 4 bases; J trimming: 2 bases; junction bases outside the gene matches: 7. Germline V gives CDR1 SGHTA, CDR2 FQGNSA. Here the CDR3 reads CASSSPGTRAYEQYF. CDR3 nucleotides: TGTGCCAGCAGCTCCCCCGGGACTAGGGCCTACGAGCAGTACTTC. The full variable domain, completed using reference TRBV7-2 and TRBJ2-7, is GAGVSQSPSNKVTEKGKDVELRCDPISGHTALYWYRQSLGQGLEFLIYFQGNSAPDKSGLPSDRFSAERTGGSVSTLTIQRTQQEDSAVYLCASSSPGTRAYEQYFGPGTRLTVT.

CDR3 sequence reads: CASSLSSGGRNQPQHF. CDR3 coding DNA: TGTGCCAGCAGCCTTTCTTCAGGGGGTCGCAATCAGCCCCAGCATTTT. The chain uses TRBV3-1 (or the pseudogene TRBV3-2) and TRBJ1-5, with 7 bases matching TRBD1. Germline trimming cut 4 bases from V and 2 bases from J; bases unmatched to any gene: 8. Germline CDR1 and CDR2: LGHDT and YNNKEL (reference sequence). CDR3 length: 16 amino acids.

The chain couples TRBV9 to TRBJ2-7; 10 bases align to TRBD1. In germline, CDR1 is SGDLS, CDR2 YYNGEE. This CDR3 comprises 15 residues. The ends lost 0 bases at V and 3 bases at J; junction bases unmatched: 3. CDR3: CASSVEGTGVYEQYF. CDR3 bases: TGTGCCAGCAGCGTAGAAGGGACAGGGGTCTACGAGCAGTACTTC.

The chain carries TRBV27 and TRBJ2-7; 7 bases map to TRBD1. This CDR3 comprises 15 residues. The ends lost 3 bases at V and 3 bases at J; junction bases unmatched: 8. Germline CDR1 is MNHEY and CDR2 is SMNVEV (reference sequence). CDR3 amino acids: CASSLTDRVSYEQYF. In DNA, the CDR3 is TGTGCCAGCAGTTTGACTGACAGGGTGAGCTACGAGCAGTACTTC.

The chain combines TRBV6-5 with TRBJ1-1, with unresolved D. V dropped 6 bases and J dropped 0 bases, with 8 bases sitting between them. Germline CDR1 is MNHEY and CDR2 is SVGAGI. The CDR3 has 13 amino acids. CDR3 nucleotide sequence: TGTGCCAGCAGCAGCCTAATGAACACTGAAGCTTTCTTT. Protein: CASSSLMNTEAFF.

The CDR3 DNA reads TGTGCCTGGAGTGTAGGAGGGGATGGCTACACCTTC. This sequence encodes CAWSVGGDGYTF. V is TRBV30 and J is TRBJ1-2, with D tentatively TRBD1 (5 bases). The V gene's germline CDR1 is GTSNPN and CDR2 SVGIG (reference sequence). The CDR3 has 12 amino acids. V gave up 0 bases and J gave up 6 bases, with 8 bases separating them. Combining the CDR3 with reference TRBV30 and TRBJ1-2 gives the whole variable domain SQTIHQWPATLVQPVGSPLSLECTVEGTSNPNLYWYRQAAGRGLQLLFYSVGIGQISSEVPQNLSASRPQDRQFILSSKKLLLSDSGFYLCAWSVGGDGYTFGSGTRLTVV.

V gene TRBV6-5 combines with J gene TRBJ1-1; the D gene is possibly TRBD1 (6 bases). This CDR3 spans 13 amino acids. Germline-derived CDR1 and CDR2 are MNHEY and SVGAGI. The germline V and J ends were trimmed by 5 bases and 4 bases, with 11 bases remaining between them. The CDR3 loop reads CASSRGGGTEAFF. In nucleotides, the CDR3 is TGTGCCAGCAGTCGAGGGGGAGGCACTGAAGCTTTCTTT.

This clone was seen a handful of times. The chain links TRBV5-1 to TRBJ2-3; 9 bases agree with TRBD1. V trimming: 1 base; J trimming: 2 bases; junction bases outside the gene matches: 2. This CDR3 is built from 15 residues. The germline V gene encodes CDR1 SGHRS and CDR2 YFSETQ. The CDR3 is CASSLWTGDTDTQYF. Written as DNA, the CDR3 is TGCGCCAGCAGCTTGTGGACAGGGGACACAGATACGCAGTATTTT.

The chain carries TRBV4-1 and TRBJ2-7; D gene ambiguous. The CDR3 loop spans 15 amino acids. The ends were cut back, 0 bases at V and 6 bases at J, with 15 bases in the middle. Per the germline V gene, CDR1 is MGHRA and CDR2 is YSYEKL. The CDR3 is CASSQDPGYDGEQYF. The CDR3 bases are TGCGCCAGCAGCCAAGATCCGGGTTACGATGGCGAGCAGTACTTC.

The CDR3 region is CASSLRGGGAQDGANVLTF. In DNA form, the CDR3 reads TGTGCCAGCAGCTTAAGAGGCGGGGGGGCCCAGGATGGGGCCAACGTCCTGACTTTC. The rearrangement joins TRBV7-3 to TRBJ2-6; 9 nucleotides align to TRBD2. This CDR3 contains 19 residues. Trimming took 1 base from V and 3 from J; bases not matched to a gene: 10. Germline CDR1 reads SGHTA; CDR2 reads FQGTGA.

The chain links TRBV7-3 to TRBJ2-7; D is ambiguous. There are 14 residues in the CDR3. The V and J ends lost 1 base and 2 bases respectively, with 9 bases between them. The germline V gene encodes CDR1 SGHTA and CDR2 FQGTGA. The CDR3 protein is CASSLRFGPYEQYF. In DNA, the CDR3 is TGTGCCAGCAGCTTAAGGTTCGGGCCCTACGAGCAGTACTTC.

The chain recombines TRBV21-1 with TRBJ1-5; the table's D call, TRBD1, was not checked against the DNA. TRBV21-1 is a pseudogene segment. The CDR3 extends over 19 amino acids. In DNA, the CDR3 is TGTGCCAGCAGCACAAGTCCGGGACAGGGCCCTTTGGGCAATCAGCCCCAGCATTTT. It encodes CASSTSPGQGPLGNQPQHF.

The chain links TRBV9 to TRBJ2-5, with D tentatively TRBD1 or TRBD2 (6 bases each). Trimming took 4 bases from V and 5 from J, leaving 15 bases between them. This CDR3 region has 14 residues. Germline V lookup: CDR1 SGDLS, CDR2 YYNGEE. In nucleotides, the CDR3 is TGTGCCAGCAGCTCCCACGGAGGGGGGGAGACCCAGTACTTC. Residues: CASSSHGGGETQYF.

The chain combines TRBV9 with TRBJ1-2; no firm D call. V was trimmed by 0 bases and J by 8 bases, leaving 11 bases between them. The CDR3 loop spans 13 amino acids. Germline V gene lookup returns CDR1 SGDLS and CDR2 YYNGEE. The CDR3 reads CASSVGPSRGYTF. The CDR3 nucleotides read TGTGCCAGCAGCGTAGGACCCAGTAGGGGCTACACCTTC.

V gene TRBV5-1 combines with J gene TRBJ2-7; D remains ambiguous. The V and J ends lost 3 bases and 0 bases respectively, with 10 bases between them. Germline CDR1 and CDR2: SGHRS and YFSETQ. There are 14 residues in the CDR3. The CDR3 is CASSSGKGSYEQYF. The CDR3 nucleotides read TGCGCCAGCAGCTCCGGAAAGGGCTCCTACGAGCAGTACTTC.

The chain employs TRBV5-5 and TRBJ1-1; D is uncertain. Trimming took 5 bases from V and 3 from J, leaving 8 bases between them. There are 12 residues in the CDR3. Germline CDR1 reads SGHKS; CDR2 reads YYEKEE (reference sequence). In DNA form, the CDR3 reads TGTGCCAGCAGTCCCAGTTACACTGAAGCTTTCTTT. It specifies CASSPSYTEAFF.

This chain links TRBV14 with TRBJ2-5; 9 positions agree with TRBD1. Trimming removed 3 bases from V and 5 bases from J; junction bases left unmatched: 7. CDR3 length equals 15 residues. CDR1 is SGHDN, CDR2 FVKESK, per germline. The CDR3 DNA is TGTGCCAGCAGCCAGCTACAGGGGGCTTCGGAGACCCAGTACTTC. Its protein product is CASSQLQGASETQYF.

V and J are TRBV19 and TRBJ1-6; 9 bases are shared with TRBD1. The V gene end was trimmed by 7 bases and the J gene end by 7 bases; junction bases not matched to a gene: 8. CDR1 is LNHDA and CDR2 is SQIVND in the germline V gene (reference sequence). The CDR3 has 15 amino acids. The CDR3 reads CASKTPGQGNSPLHF. The CDR3 coding sequence is TGTGCCAGTAAAACCCCCGGACAGGGGAATTCACCCCTCCACTTT.

The chain employs TRBV6-1 and TRBJ1-5, with D perhaps matching TRBD1 (5 bases). V gave up 1 base and J gave up 4 bases, with 8 bases separating them. Germline V CDR1 and CDR2: MNHNS, SASEGT. The CDR3 is made up of 14 amino acids. For the CDR3, the DNA is TGTGCCAGCAGTGAAGTAAGGGGAAATCAGCCCCAGCATTTT. Amino acids: CASSEVRGNQPQHF.

The gene calls are TRBV18 and TRBJ2-7; 7 bases agree with TRBD1. Trimming at V came to 8 bases and at J to 6 bases, leaving 13 bases not matched to a gene. The length of the CDR3 is 14 residues. Germline values: CDR1 KGHSH, CDR2 LQKENI. This CDR3 is CASREGGAPLEQYF. The CDR3 DNA is TGTGCCAGCCGTGAAGGGGGCGCCCCCCTCGAGCAGTACTTC. Filled out from reference TRBV18 and TRBJ2-7, the complete variable domain reads NAGVMQNPRHLVRRRGQEARLRCSPMKGHSHVYWYRQLPEEGLKFMVYLQKENIIDESGMPKERFSAEFPKEGPSILRIQQVVRGDSAAYFCASREGGAPLEQYFGPGTRLTVT.

This clone has a handful of counts. The genes are TRBV7-9 and TRBJ1-2; D uncertain. V gave up 1 base and J gave up 3 bases, with 3 bases separating them. Germline V gene sequence: CDR1 SEHNR, CDR2 FQNEAQ (reference sequence). The CDR3 extends over 12 amino acids. In DNA form, the CDR3 reads TGTGCCAGCAGCTTAGGGGACTATGGCTACACCTTC. Translation gives CASSLGDYGYTF.

The chain is built from TRBV7-3 and TRBJ2-1; D not resolved. Trimming shortened V by 2 bases and J by 9 bases, and 8 bases separated the two germline ends. The CDR3 covers 12 residues. CDR1 is SGHTA and CDR2 is FQGTGA in the germline V gene. The CDR3 bases are TGTGCCAGCAGCTTAGGGAAAACTGAGCAGTTCTTC. This codes for CASSLGKTEQFF.

As regards this clone: At one of its ends the junction is not consistent with the germline gene, which may arise from a read error. The rearrangement links TRBV7-7 to TRBJ1-3; D may be TRBD1 (5 bases). The CDR3 is 15 amino acids. CDR1 and CDR2 (germline): SSHAT, FNYEAQ (reference sequence). The CDR3 region is CASSFRADSGNTIYF. CDR3 coding DNA: TGTGCTAGCAGCTTCAGGGCAGACTCTGGAAACACCATATATTTT.